What follows describes a single T cell receptor (beta chain). The target of this receptor is not known. No much larger clone is present one base from it, and per-base qualities are unavailable. This sample is part of a study of STAT5B mutations in CD4+ large granular lymphocyte leukemia (dated by TCRdb to 2021 to 2024). Looking at the study overall: Among the healthy controls, the CDR3 'QG' motif was associated with a particular HLA allele. The purity of purified fractions was confirmed by flow cytometry on FACSCanto II or FACSVerse to exceed 95% among lymphocytes. The study compared the TCRbeta repertoires of patients with CD4+ T-cell large granular lymphocyte leukemia against those of healthy blood donors. Overall results and qualifications from the work: TRBV06-family usage was enriched among the top patient clones (8/27) compared with healthy controls (2/35). Data were not HLA-matched; higher clonality in CD4+ versus CD8+ T-LGLL could reflect the relatively small sample size. Main leukemic clonotypes were private to each patient, although roughly 25% appeared at low frequency in other patients' non-leukemic repertoires. Greater clonality appeared to be present in CD4-sorted patient repertoires than in healthy CD4+ repertoires, and the difference was retained after the putative leukemic clones were removed.

TCRbeta rearrangements were sequenced from genomic DNA using the immunoSEQ assay at survey resolution. On the authors' methods: In the TCR sequencing data, the lowest productive clonotype frequency that could be detected was 2.59 x 10-5. Only productive TCRbeta rearrangements, meaning sequences that were complete and in-frame, were kept for the analyses. Simpson clonality, calculated in the immunoSEQ Analyzer version 3.0, was used as the measure of sample clonality. Based on frequency, clones were grouped as very rare, small, medium, large (1-20%) or hyperexpanded (>20%). OLGA 1.2.3 estimated generation probabilities, VDJtools produced V-gene circos plots, VDJdb was queried for specificities, and GLIPH identified CDR3 motifs. In its TCRdb copy, this immuneACCESS table keeps in-frame sequences only and misses some clones. Where compared with another copy, unresolved V genes explain less than half of these, and the others have no known cause. D and trimming come from the DNA, and the V and J calls and clone size come from that table. Here the sample has some 30,000 clones; around 81% occur a single time. Of the sample, about 4% falls within the top ten clones.

CDR1 is given as SGHRS and CDR2 as YFSETQ, both from the germline V gene. From the cysteine through the phenylalanine, the CDR3 covers 14 amino acids. Only the CDR3 DNA is retained, 42 bases long and in frame from the first base. The germline ends are 8 bases apart after V is trimmed by 0 bases and J by 2 bases. Buffy coats from some 36 blood donors, supplied by the Finnish Red Cross blood service, were used as healthy controls. All TCR-sequenced material derived from peripheral blood: patient blood samples and healthy donor buffy coats. Peripheral blood mononuclear cells were isolated by Ficoll-Hypaque gradient centrifugation. Magnetic purification was used to isolate CD4+ cells from the buffy coats of the healthy controls. The Gentra Puregene Cell and Tissue kit was used for genomic DNA extraction, and quantification was performed on a Qubit 2.0 fluorometer.

Sequencing used CD4+ T cells from blood buffy coats. This sequence uses TRBV5-1 and TRBJ1-2, with the identity of the D gene unclear. The TCR comes from a human donor in good health. The nucleotides read TGCGCCAGCAGCTTGGGGGTTCAGAACTATGGCTACACCTTC. This codes for CASSLGVQNYGYTF.